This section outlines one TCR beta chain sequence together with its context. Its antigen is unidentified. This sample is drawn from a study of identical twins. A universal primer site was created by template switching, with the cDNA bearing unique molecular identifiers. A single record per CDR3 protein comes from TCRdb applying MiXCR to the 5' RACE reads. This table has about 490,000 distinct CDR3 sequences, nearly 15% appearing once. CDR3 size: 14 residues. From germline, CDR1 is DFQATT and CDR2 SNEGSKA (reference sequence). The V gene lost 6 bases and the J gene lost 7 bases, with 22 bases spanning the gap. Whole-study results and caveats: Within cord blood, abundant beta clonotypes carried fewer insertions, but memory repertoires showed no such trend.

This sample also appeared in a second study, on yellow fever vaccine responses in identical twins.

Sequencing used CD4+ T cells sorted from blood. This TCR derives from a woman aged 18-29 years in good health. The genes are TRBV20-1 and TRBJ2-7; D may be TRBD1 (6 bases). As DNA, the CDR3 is TGCAGTGCCCAGGGGACCTGGTCGGTGGGTGAGCAGTACGTC. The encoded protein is CSAQGTWSVGEQYV.